The rows below give T cell receptor beta chains drawn from one sample of a study of shared clonotypes between healthy human individuals. Sequencing used immunoSEQ multiplex PCR; TCRdb keeps in-frame clones, though not all of them. The sample has about 2.1 million clones, 90% to 95% seen once. Sequenced: naive CD8+ T cells from PBMCs. The origin of the receptors is a man aged 18-30 years in good health. Some clones in this sample may be carry-over from other donors' samples. Each CDR3 is given with its conserved first and last residue. Each record gives: J gene, clone size, CDR3 length, V gene, D gene, CDR3 protein, CDR3 DNA. A D gene is named only where the DNA matches it firmly. The size of a clone is reported for some rows only, either as once, few or many, or as a class for expanded clones.

>TRBJ1-1|few|14|TRBV16|-
CASSQTGSLSEAFF
TGTGCCAGCAGCCAAACAGGTTCCCTGTCTGAAGCTTTCTTT
>TRBJ2-3|-|14|TRBV7-9|-
CASSIPPSTDTQYF
TGTGCCAGCAGCATACCGCCTAGCACAGATACGCAGTATTTT
>TRBJ2-7|-|14|TRBV21-1|-
CASSNRGRAYEQYF
TGTGCCAGCAGCAATCGGGGACGGGCCTACGAGCAGTACTTC
>TRBJ2-7|-|15|TRBV7-9|TRBD1
CASSTTRDRAYEQYF
TGTGCCAGCAGCACCACGCGGGACAGGGCCTACGAGCAGTACTTC
>TRBJ2-7|-|14|TRBV28|-
CASSLRLGPYEQYF
TGTGCCAGCAGTTTACGACTCGGCCCTTACGAGCAGTACTTC
>TRBJ2-5|-|13|TRBV6-5|-
CASSYSIWETQYF
TGTGCCAGCAGTTACTCTATATGGGAGACCCAGTACTTC
>TRBJ2-7|-|15|TRBV27|TRBD2
CASSNLAGGSDEQYF
TGTGCCAGCAGTAATCTAGCGGGAGGTTCAGACGAGCAGTACTTC
>TRBJ2-7|-|12|TRBV5-1|-
CASSLGIYEQYF
TGCGCCAGCAGCTTGGGGATTTACGAGCAGTACTTC
>TRBJ2-5|-|14|TRBV27|TRBD1
CASSSRDRQETQYF
TGTGCCAGCAGCTCACGGGACAGACAAGAGACCCAGTACTTC
>TRBJ2-2|-|16|TRBV5-4|TRBD2
CASSPEAGVVTGELFF
TGTGCCAGCAGCCCCGAAGCGGGAGTCGTCACCGGGGAGCTGTTTTTT
>TRBJ1-1|-|18|TRBV9|-
CASSASIYGGQLNTEAFF
TGTGCCAGCAGCGCATCAATCTACGGGGGTCAGCTGAACACTGAAGCTTTCTTT
>TRBJ2-7|-|15|TRBV1|-
CTSSQGGLTPHEQYF
TGCACCAGCAGCCAAGGCGGGCTCACACCCCACGAGCAGTACTTC
>TRBJ1-5|-|15|TRBV27|-
CASSLGAAGNQPQHF
TGTGCCAGCAGTTTGGGGGCGGCAGGCAATCAGCCCCAGCATTTT
>TRBJ2-1|-|15|TRBV19|-
CASSKRSLRAHEQFF
TGTGCCAGTAGTAAGAGGTCTCTCAGGGCCCATGAGCAGTTCTTC
>TRBJ2-7|-|17|TRBV7-3|TRBD2
CASSLRRWAGGPHEQYF
TGTGCCAGCAGCTTACGGCGTTGGGCGGGAGGGCCCCACGAGCAGTACTTC
>TRBJ2-1|-|16|TRBV19|TRBD2
CASSIMSGGVGNEQFF
TGTGCCAGTAGTATAATGAGCGGGGGCGTCGGGAATGAGCAGTTCTTC
>TRBJ2-7|-|13|TRBV28|-
CASRPSGEDEQYF
TGTGCCAGCAGGCCGTCGGGGGAGGACGAGCAGTACTTC
>TRBJ2-1|-|14|TRBV19|TRBD2
CASSMGLVFDEQFF
TGTGCCAGTAGTATGGGACTAGTGTTCGATGAGCAGTTCTTC
>TRBJ2-3|-|15|TRBV7-9|-
CASSSQSPSTDTQYF
TGTGCCAGCAGCTCCCAGTCCCCTAGCACAGATACGCAGTATTTT
>TRBJ2-7|-|12|TRBV19|-
CASSQGTYEQYF
TGTGCCAGTAGTCAGGGGACCTACGAGCAGTACTTC
>TRBJ2-1|-|17|TRBV4-1|TRBD2
CASSQDSFAGEDNEQFF
TGCGCCAGCAGCCAAGATAGCTTTGCGGGAGAGGACAATGAGCAGTTCTTC
>TRBJ2-5|-|17|TRBV21-1|-
CASSKGEEEGGAETQYF
TGTGCCAGCAGCAAAGGTGAGGAAGAAGGGGGCGCGGAGACCCAGTACTTC
>TRBJ1-1|-|12|TRBV5-4|-
CASSFFPTEAFF
TGTGCCAGCAGCTTTTTCCCCACTGAAGCTTTCTTT
>TRBJ2-1|-|15|TRBV9|TRBD2
CASSDLAGGRYEQFF
TGTGCCAGCAGCGACCTAGCGGGAGGTCGCTATGAGCAGTTCTTC
>TRBJ1-1|-|13|TRBV27|TRBD1
CASRDRGWTEAFF
TGTGCCAGCAGGGACAGGGGTTGGACTGAAGCTTTCTTT
>TRBJ2-2|-|17|TRBV7-9|TRBD1
CASSSIRGQMNTGELFF
TGTGCCAGCAGCTCAATCCGGGGACAGATGAACACCGGGGAGCTGTTTTTT
>TRBJ2-1|-|15|TRBV7-9|TRBD2
CASSSAGVSYNEQFF
TGTGCCAGCAGCTCAGCGGGAGTGTCCTACAATGAGCAGTTCTTC
>TRBJ1-2|-|16|TRBV28|-
CASSQTPVGALTRYTF
TGTGCCAGCAGCCAAACCCCAGTAGGGGCACTCACGAGGTACACCTTC
>TRBJ2-2|-|18|TRBV11-2|TRBD2
CASSFRGLRHPGFGELFF
TGTGCCAGCAGCTTTAGGGGACTACGACATCCGGGCTTCGGGGAGCTGTTTTTT
>TRBJ2-3|-|19|TRBV28|TRBD2
CASSTPTSGRAGRTDTQYF
TGTGCCAGCAGTACACCAACTAGCGGGAGGGCCGGGCGTACAGATACGCAGTATTTT
>TRBJ2-1|-|19|TRBV6-4|TRBD1
CASSDSFLVGTDESNEQFF
TGTGCCAGCAGTGACTCTTTTCTTGTCGGGACAGACGAAAGCAATGAGCAGTTCTTC
>TRBJ2-7|-|13|TRBV7-9|-
CASSLRGSYEQYF
TGTGCCAGCAGCCTAAGGGGGTCCTACGAGCAGTACTTC
>TRBJ2-3|-|17|TRBV9|TRBD2
CASSGGRLADRTDTQYF
TGTGCCAGCAGCGGCGGTAGACTAGCGGACCGCACAGATACGCAGTATTTT
>TRBJ1-1|few|13|TRBV30|-
CAWMHGPEGEAFF
TGTGCCTGGATGCACGGTCCCGAAGGGGAAGCTTTCTTT
>TRBJ1-4|-|16|TRBV27|-
CASSPSPGETNEKLFF
TGTGCCAGCAGCCCATCTCCTGGGGAAACTAATGAAAAACTGTTTTTT
>TRBJ2-1|once|14|TRBV6-5|TRBD2
CASSRLRLADEQFF
TGTGCCAGCAGTCGGTTACGGCTAGCGGATGAGCAGTTCTTC
>TRBJ2-7|-|12|TRBV7-9|-
CASRLADHEQYF
TGTGCCAGCAGGCTAGCAGACCACGAGCAGTACTTC
>TRBJ2-7|once|15|TRBV5-8|-
CASSLVPEEAYEQYF
TGTGCCAGCAGCTTGGTGCCAGAGGAGGCTTACGAGCAGTACTTC
>TRBJ2-3|-|15|TRBV27|-
CASSLQLAGTDTQYF
TGTGCCAGCAGTTTGCAGTTAGCGGGCACAGATACGCAGTATTTT
>TRBJ2-5|-|15|TRBV11-2|-
CASSLEWGQGETQYF
TGTGCCAGCAGCTTAGAATGGGGGCAGGGAGAGACCCAGTACTTC
>TRBJ1-2|-|14|TRBV4-1|-
CASSQGWGFGGYTF
TGCGCCAGCAGCCAAGGTTGGGGGTTTGGTGGCTACACCTTC
>TRBJ2-3|-|13|TRBV5-8|-
CASSPDGTDTQYF
TGTGCCAGCAGTCCAGACGGGACAGATACGCAGTATTTT
>TRBJ2-3|-|14|TRBV28|-
CASSPTYGGDTQYF
TGTGCCAGCAGTCCCACATACGGGGGAGATACGCAGTATTTT
>TRBJ2-5|-|16|TRBV9|-
CASSAHVGLIRETQYF
TGTGCCAGCAGCGCCCATGTGGGCCTAATTAGGGAGACCCAGTACTTC
>TRBJ2-7|-|14|TRBV15|-
CATSWVGEGGEQYF
TGTGCCACCAGCTGGGTGGGAGAAGGTGGCGAGCAGTACTTC
>TRBJ2-7|-|15|TRBV4-1|-
CASSQDWASSYEQYF
TGCGCCAGCAGCCAAGATTGGGCGAGCTCCTACGAGCAGTACTTC
>TRBJ2-7|once|13|TRBV10-2|-
CASSPGRFHEQYF
TGCGCCAGCAGTCCCGGTAGATTCCACGAGCAGTACTTC
>TRBJ1-2|-|14|TRBV27|TRBD1
CASSLSDRGYGYTF
TGTGCCAGCAGTTTATCAGACAGGGGCTATGGCTACACCTTC
>TRBJ1-4|-|14|TRBV27|-
CASSLWGANEKLFF
TGTGCCAGCAGTTTATGGGGAGCTAATGAAAAACTGTTTTTT
>TRBJ2-7|-|15|TRBV6-5|-
CASKGERDENHEQYF
TGTGCCAGCAAGGGGGAGAGGGATGAAAACCACGAGCAGTACTTC
>TRBJ2-1|-|17|TRBV10-1|TRBD2
CASSPELAGGPRNEQFF
TGCGCCAGCAGTCCAGAACTAGCGGGAGGGCCGAGGAATGAGCAGTTCTTC
>TRBJ2-1|-|15|TRBV28|-
CASSQPRDIINEQFF
TGTGCCAGCAGCCAGCCCAGGGACATCATCAATGAGCAGTTCTTC
>TRBJ1-1|-|14|TRBV4-2|-
CASSQERGESRAFF
TGTGCCAGCAGCCAAGAGAGGGGCGAGAGTAGAGCTTTCTTT
>TRBJ2-6|-|20|TRBV13|-
CASSLVMGGGIGSGANVLTF
TGTGCCAGCAGCTTAGTGATGGGAGGAGGCATCGGCTCTGGGGCCAACGTCCTGACTTTC
>TRBJ2-2|-|18|TRBV7-8|TRBD2
CASSLRHPGTSLTGELFF
TGTGCCAGCAGCTTACGTCATCCAGGGACTAGTTTGACCGGGGAGCTGTTTTTT
>TRBJ2-5|-|14|TRBV6-6|TRBD1
CASRSRQGQETQYF
TGTGCCAGCAGAAGCCGACAGGGACAAGAGACCCAGTACTTC
>TRBJ1-2|-|12|TRBV9|-
CASSVYNYGYTF
TGTGCCAGCAGCGTATACAACTATGGCTACACCTTC
>TRBJ2-3|-|14|TRBV5-1|-
CASSEDPRADTQYF
TGCGCCAGCAGCGAGGACCCCAGGGCGGATACGCAGTATTTT